These 25 T cell receptor beta chains share one sample of origin, sequenced in a study of shared clonotypes between healthy human individuals. Only in-frame clones appear in the TCRdb table, and some are missing; sequencing was by immunoSEQ multiplex PCR. Among roughly 2,500,000 clones listed, approximately 93% were seen once. Sequencing used naive CD4+ T cells from PBMCs. The subset was: CD45RA+ positively selected. The source of these receptors is a man between 18 and 35 years old in good health. Some clones in this sample may be carry-over from other donors' samples.

The rearrangement links TRBV13 to TRBJ2-3, with 10 bases identical to TRBD1. The germline gives CDR1 PRHDT, CDR2 FYEKMQ (reference sequence). The CDR3 has 16 amino acids. V gave up 5 bases and J gave up 5 bases; unmatched junction bases: 10. The CDR3 sequence is CASSDRGTGEGDTQYF. In DNA, the CDR3 is TGTGCCAGCAGCGATCGCGGGACAGGGGAAGGAGATACGCAGTATTTT.

This clone has more than one count but fewer than ten. The chain couples TRBV20-1 to TRBJ1-1; D is ambiguous. V was clipped by 5 bases and J by 1 base, with 5 bases between them. This CDR3 is built from 11 residues. CDR1 and CDR2 from the germline V gene are DFQATT and SNEGSKA (reference sequence). Here the CDR3 reads CSACKNTEAFF. CDR3 nucleotides: TGCAGTGCTTGCAAGAACACTGAAGCTTTCTTT.

The genes are TRBV28 and TRBJ2-7, with a weak D call TRBD2 (7 bases). Germline CDR1 reads MDHEN; CDR2 reads SYDVKM. The CDR3 consists of 15 residues. Deletions cut 7 bases from V and 2 bases from J, with 18 bases between. The CDR3 DNA reads as TGTGCCAGCACCGGAAGGACGGGGGGCCCCTACGAGCAGTACTTC. The encoded protein is CASTGRTGGPYEQYF.

This chain connects TRBV25-1 to TRBJ1-1; 10 bases align to TRBD1. This CDR3 spans 15 amino acids. CDR1 MGHDK and CDR2 SYGVNS come from the germline V gene. Trimming cost V 4 bases and J 5 bases; bases outside gene matches: 7. CDR3 region: CASSGDRGRGTEAFF. DNA of the CDR3: TGTGCCAGCAGTGGAGACAGGGGGCGAGGGACTGAAGCTTTCTTT.

This chain joins TRBV29-1 and TRBJ1-1; D is possibly TRBD1 (5 bases). The CDR3 consists of 14 residues. V shed 0 bases and J shed 0 bases, with 8 bases lying between them. Looked up from germline, CDR1 is SQVTM and CDR2 is ANQGSEA. CDR3 loop: CSVEDTGMNTEAFF. DNA for the CDR3: TGCAGCGTTGAAGACACAGGCATGAACACTGAAGCTTTCTTT. Combining the CDR3 with reference TRBV29-1 and TRBJ1-1 gives the whole variable domain SAVISQKPSRDICQRGTSLTIQCQVDSQVTMMFWYRQQPGQSLTLIATANQGSEATYESGFVIDKFPISRPNLTFSTLTVSNMSPEDSSIYLCSVEDTGMNTEAFFGQGTRLTVV.

This chain uses TRBV5-1 with TRBJ2-1, with 12 bases matching TRBD1. Germline lookup yields CDR1 SGHRS and CDR2 YFSETQ. The CDR3 is made up of 19 amino acids. The ends lost 4 bases at V and 0 bases at J; junction bases unmatched: 11. The CDR3 nucleotides are TGCGCCAGCAGCCGGGAGGGACAGGGGGCGGTTAGCTCCTACAATGAGCAGTTCTTC. Its protein is CASSREGQGAVSSYNEQFF.

Notes on this clone: This CDR3 is also generated by other DNA sequences in the sample. V is TRBV15 and J is TRBJ2-1, with 7 bases that match TRBD2. Unmatched junction bases numbered 4, after V lost 1 base and J lost 4 bases. Per the germline V gene, CDR1 is LNHNV and CDR2 is YYDKDF (reference sequence). This CDR3 spans 15 amino acids. CDR3 sequence reads: CATSRGGEGYNEQFF. The CDR3 DNA is TGTGCCACCAGCAGAGGGGGGGAGGGATACAATGAGCAGTTCTTC. The whole variable domain, remainder taken from reference TRBV15 and TRBJ2-1, is DAMVIQNPRYQVTQFGKPVTLSCSQTLNHNVMYWYQQKSSQAPKLLFHYYDKDFNNEADTPDNFQSRRPNTSFCFLDIRSPGLGDTAMYLCATSRGGEGYNEQFFGPGTRLTVL.

V and J are TRBV18 and TRBJ2-5; TRBD2 matches at 7 bases. CDR1 and CDR2 (germline): KGHSH, LQKENI. This CDR3 spans 18 amino acids. V dropped 0 bases and J dropped 2; count of bases not matched to a gene: 12. CDR3 DNA sequence: TGTGCCAGCTCACCACCGGGGTGGGCTAGCGGACTGCAAGAGACCCAGTACTTC. Translating it yields CASSPPGWASGLQETQYF.

V and J are TRBV28 and TRBJ1-5, with D unclear. Germline V gene data show CDR1 as MDHEN and CDR2 as SYDVKM. The CDR3 totals 14 residues. V was shortened by 6 bases and J by 2 bases, with 11 bases between the two germline ends. CDR3 sequence (DNA): TGTGCCAGCAGCTACGACGTGGGCAATCAGCCCCAGCATTTT. The encoded protein is CASSYDVGNQPQHF.

The chain links TRBV11-1 to TRBJ2-7; 9 nucleotides align to TRBD2. V gave up 1 base and J gave up 8 bases; unmatched junction bases: 6. The CDR3 length is 14 residues. The germline V gene has CDR1 SGHAT and CDR2 FQDESV (reference sequence). The CDR3 coding sequence is TGTGCCAGCAGCTTAGAAGTCGGGACTAGCAAGCAGTACTTC. It specifies CASSLEVGTSKQYF.

The chain employs TRBV15 and TRBJ1-1, with D uncertain. Trimming cost V 3 bases and J 6 bases, with 8 bases left between them. In germline, CDR1 is LNHNV, CDR2 YYDKDF (reference sequence). This CDR3 is built from 12 residues. The CDR3 region is CATSRLRAEAFF. CDR3 bases: TGTGCCACCAGCAGGTTACGAGCTGAAGCTTTCTTT.

The count of this clone is one. The chain uses TRBV29-1 and TRBJ2-2; unclear D gene. The CDR3 consists of 11 residues. Trimming removed 6 bases at V and 6 bases at J, with 8 bases between. CDR1 and CDR2 (germline): SQVTM, ANQGSEA. CDR3 nucleotide sequence: TGCAGCGTCGCCCGGGCCGGGGAGCTGTTTTTT. This gives the protein CSVARAGELFF.

J is TRBJ2-6 and V is TRBV19, with D perhaps being TRBD1 or TRBD2 (5 bases each). Between the trimmed V and J ends, which lost 3 bases and 4 bases, there was a span of 13 bases. The CDR3 loop spans 16 amino acids. CDR1 is LNHDA, CDR2 SQIVND, per germline (reference sequence). This chain's CDR3 is CASSIQGPPGANVLTF. The DNA for the CDR3 is TGTGCCAGTAGTATTCAGGGACCGCCCGGGGCCAACGTCCTGACTTTC.

The rearrangement joins TRBV2 to TRBJ2-3; no definite D call. Germline V lookup: CDR1 SNHLY, CDR2 FYNNEI. This CDR3 has 10 residues. V gave up 9 bases and J gave up 6 bases, with 7 bases separating them. The CDR3 protein is CARSPDTQYF. The CDR3 DNA follows: TGTGCCAGAAGCCCGGATACGCAGTATTTT.

This clone was seen a handful of times. This specimen includes other DNA sequences encoding the same CDR3. The chain couples TRBV7-3 to TRBJ1-1; D is perhaps TRBD1 (5 bases). The CDR3 runs to 12 residues. Germline CDR1 is SGHTA and CDR2 is FQGTGA. The V gene lost 5 bases and the J gene lost 2 bases, with 6 bases spanning the gap. In DNA, the CDR3 is TGTGCCAGCAGCACAGGTAACACTGAAGCTTTCTTT. Encoded protein: CASSTGNTEAFF.

The gene calls are TRBV6-1 and TRBJ2-2, with D perhaps matching TRBD1 (6 bases). Germline assignment: CDR1 MNHNS and CDR2 SASEGT. The CDR3 has 12 residues. V was pared by 8 bases and J by 9 bases, with 13 bases between. The CDR3 region is CASGQPPRELFF. DNA of the CDR3: TGTGCCAGCGGACAGCCCCCCAGGGAGCTGTTTTTT.

This sequence joins TRBV5-6 and TRBJ2-3; 14 bases align to TRBD2. There are 16 residues in the CDR3. V dropped 3 bases and J dropped 4; count of bases not matched to a gene: 4. Germline CDR1 is SGHDT and CDR2 is YYEEEE. CDR3 in DNA: TGTGCCAGCAGCTGGGGACTAGCGGGAGATGCAGATACGCAGTATTTT. The encoded protein is CASSWGLAGDADTQYF.

J is TRBJ1-3 and V is TRBV4-2; perhaps TRBD1 as D (5 bases). Germline CDR1 is LGHNA and CDR2 is YNFKEQ. The CDR3 is 17 amino acids. V dropped 0 bases and J dropped 0 bases, with 12 bases sitting between them. The CDR3 DNA is TGTGCCAGCAGCCAAGAGGGGCCCCAGAGCTCTGGAAACACCATATATTTT. Translation gives CASSQEGPQSSGNTIYF.

This chain joins TRBV5-1 and TRBJ2-5; 10 bases align to TRBD2. The CDR3 runs to 16 residues. CDR1 and CDR2 (germline): SGHRS, YFSETQ. V lost 1 base to trimming and J lost 2 bases; unmatched junction nucleotides: 5. This CDR3 is CASSLTLAGAQETQYF. In nucleotides, the CDR3 is TGCGCCAGCAGCTTGACCCTAGCGGGAGCTCAAGAGACCCAGTACTTC.

The table lists this clone with a count of one. The chain has TRBV6-5 and TRBJ2-2; no firm D call. CDR1 is MNHEY, CDR2 SVGAGI, per germline. The CDR3 runs to 15 residues. V was cut by 5 bases and J by 4 bases, with 14 bases left in between. CDR3 sequence (DNA): TGTGCCAGCAGTCCCAGGTGGCAGTCCACCGGGGAGCTGTTTTTT. Encoded protein: CASSPRWQSTGELFF.

This clone has just one count. The chain recombines TRBV11-3 with TRBJ2-1; 8 nucleotides agree with TRBD2. V was pared by 2 bases and J by 7 bases, with 7 bases of the junction left unmatched. In germline, CDR1 is SGHNT, CDR2 YENEEA. CDR3 length equals 15 residues. In DNA, the CDR3 is TGTGCCAGCAGCTTACGGAGCGGGAGAGAGAATGAGCAGTTCTTC. It encodes CASSLRSGRENEQFF.

V usage is TRBV2 and J usage is TRBJ1-5; D may be TRBD1 (6 bases). The CDR3 consists of 14 residues. V lost 3 bases to trimming and J lost 9 bases, with 15 bases between them. The germline V gene has CDR1 SNHLY and CDR2 FYNNEI. CDR3 amino acids: CASSEGYRAGPQHF. Written as DNA, the CDR3 is TGTGCCAGCAGTGAGGGGTACAGGGCTGGGCCCCAGCATTTT.

There are a few counts of this clone. The same CDR3 also results from other DNA sequences found in this sample. The V call is TRBV7-2, the J call TRBJ1-5; D is uncertain. The CDR3 totals 13 residues. V shed 1 base and J shed 5 bases, with 6 bases lying between them. Germline loops: CDR1 SGHTA, CDR2 FQGNSA. CDR3 coding DNA: TGTGCCAGCAGCTTAGAGGGTGATCAGCCCCAGCATTTT. As protein: CASSLEGDQPQHF.

The chain has TRBV5-8 and TRBJ2-3, with 11 bases matching TRBD2. Germline CDR1 is SGHTS and CDR2 is YDEGEE. This CDR3 region has 15 residues. Germline trimming cut 5 bases from V and 3 bases from J; bases unmatched to any gene: 5. CDR3 in DNA: TGTGCCAGCAGTTTTAGCGGGAGGGCAACAGATACGCAGTATTTT. This translates into CASSFSGRATDTQYF.

In DNA, the CDR3 is TGTGCCAGCAAGGAGAGCACAGATACGCAGTATTTT. This encodes CASKESTDTQYF. The chain is built from TRBV6-6 and TRBJ2-3, with unresolved D. Trimming removed 7 bases from V and 0 bases from J, with 5 bases in between. In germline, CDR1 is MNHNY, CDR2 SVGAGI (reference sequence). The CDR3 covers 12 residues.